The source of this TCR beta chain is a study of shared clonotypes between healthy human individuals. Of note for this clone: As yet, its antigen is unknown.

Sequenced by immunoSEQ multiplex PCR; TCRdb stores in-frame clones only, minus some. The sample has roughly 2 million clones; around 95% are singletons. Study conclusions and caveats: Generation probabilities were higher for clonotypes shared across all four sorted-subset donors than for unshared ones.

The CDR3 is 14 residues long. Germline loops: CDR1 SGHDT, CDR2 YYEEEE. V gave up 0 bases and J gave up 0 bases, with 6 bases separating them. This sequence joins TRBV5-6 and TRBJ2-5; D remains unclear. This receptor was obtained from a man between 18 and 35 years old in good health. The sequenced sample was naive CD4+ T cells sorted from blood. Stated subset: CD45RA+ positively selected. The CDR3 DNA follows: TGTGCCAGCAGCTTGGTGGGTCACCAAGAGACCCAGTACTTC. This codes for CASSLVGHQETQYF.